This T cell receptor (beta chain) was documented in a study of shared clonotypes between healthy human individuals. The authors split each subset's genomic DNA evenly across several immunoSEQ plates. Only in-frame clones appear in the TCRdb table, and some are missing; sequencing was by immunoSEQ multiplex PCR. The data contain 2 million to 2.5 million clones, about 94% of them singletons. This clone has a handful of counts. Its cognate antigen is unknown. Trimming took 5 bases from V and 0 from J, leaving 10 bases between them. The germline gives CDR1 KGHSH, CDR2 LQKENI. This CDR3 is built from 15 residues. Whole-study results and caveats: Generally, naive subsets (rather than memory subsets) showed larger estimated richness.

The specimen sequenced was naive CD4+ T cells sorted from blood. Subset in this sample: CD45RA+ positively selected. The genes are TRBV18 and TRBJ2-2, with D uncertain. The clonotype originates from a man between 18 and 29 years old in good health. The CDR3 DNA reads as TGTGCCAGCTCATCGGGTGGATCGAACACCGGGGAGCTGTTTTTT. It specifies CASSSGGSNTGELFF.